This T cell receptor (beta chain) was observed in a study of monozygotic twins with inflammatory bowel disease. TCRalpha and TCRbeta cDNA went through nested PCRs of approximately 17 and 9 cycles, two in total. Reanalyzing the 5' RACE reads, TCRdb keeps one entry per CDR3 protein, without DNA. The sample's table shows about 420,000 distinct CDR3 sequences. Findings of the study overall: Lower sharing of clonotypes with other individuals was seen in IBD patients than in healthy twins. This was most marked in patients showing signs of disease activity. Among IBD patients, TCRbeta diversity (inverse Simpson) was lower than in healthy co-twins.

Whole blood that had not undergone T cell sorting provided the isolated total RNA. Details on this clonotype: The antigen is not known.

This receptor was identified in a human donor with ulcerative colitis or Crohn's disease, or a healthy co-twin of an affected twin (not recorded which). Sequencing was done on a sample of blood.

The CDR3 region is CASSSFLGNEQFF. The V gene is TRBV5-4, the J gene TRBJ2-1. The CDR3 runs to 13 residues. The germline gives CDR1 SGHNT, CDR2 YYREEE (reference sequence).